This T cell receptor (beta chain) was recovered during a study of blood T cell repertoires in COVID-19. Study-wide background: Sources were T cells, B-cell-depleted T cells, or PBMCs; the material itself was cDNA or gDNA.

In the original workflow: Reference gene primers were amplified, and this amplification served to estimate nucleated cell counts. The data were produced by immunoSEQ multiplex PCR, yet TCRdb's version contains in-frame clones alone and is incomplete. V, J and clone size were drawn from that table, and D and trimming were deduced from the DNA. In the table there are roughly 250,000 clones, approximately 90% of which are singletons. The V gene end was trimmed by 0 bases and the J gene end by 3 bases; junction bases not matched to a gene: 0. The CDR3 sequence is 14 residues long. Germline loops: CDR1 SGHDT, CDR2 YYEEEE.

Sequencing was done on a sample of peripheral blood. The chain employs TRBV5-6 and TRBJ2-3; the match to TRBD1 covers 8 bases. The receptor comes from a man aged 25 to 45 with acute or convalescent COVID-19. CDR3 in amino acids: CASSLGTGTDTQYF. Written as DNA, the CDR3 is TGTGCCAGCAGCTTGGGGACAGGGACAGATACGCAGTATTTT.